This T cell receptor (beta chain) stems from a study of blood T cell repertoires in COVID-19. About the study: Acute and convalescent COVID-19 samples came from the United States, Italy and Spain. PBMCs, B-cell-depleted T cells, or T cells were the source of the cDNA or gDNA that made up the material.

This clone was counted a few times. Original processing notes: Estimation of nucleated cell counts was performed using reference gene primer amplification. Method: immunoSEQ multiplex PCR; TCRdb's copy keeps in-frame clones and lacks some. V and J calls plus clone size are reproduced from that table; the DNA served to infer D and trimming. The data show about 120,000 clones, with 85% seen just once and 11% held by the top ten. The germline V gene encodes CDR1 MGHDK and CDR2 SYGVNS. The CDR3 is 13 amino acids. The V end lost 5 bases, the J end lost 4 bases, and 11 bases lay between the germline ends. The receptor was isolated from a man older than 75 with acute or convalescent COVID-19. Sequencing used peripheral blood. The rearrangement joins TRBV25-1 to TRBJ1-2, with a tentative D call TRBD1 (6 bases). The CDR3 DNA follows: TGTGCCAGCAGTCCCTCGGACAGCTATGGCTACACCTTC. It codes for CASSPSDSYGYTF.